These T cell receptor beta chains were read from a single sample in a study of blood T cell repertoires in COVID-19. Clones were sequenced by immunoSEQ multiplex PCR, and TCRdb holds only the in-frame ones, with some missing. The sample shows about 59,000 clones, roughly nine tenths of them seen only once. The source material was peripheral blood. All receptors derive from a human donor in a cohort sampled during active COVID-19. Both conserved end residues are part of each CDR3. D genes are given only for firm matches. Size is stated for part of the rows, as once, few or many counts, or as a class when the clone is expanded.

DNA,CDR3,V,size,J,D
TGTGCCAGCAGTTTTCGCGCATCGGCACCCCTCCACTTT,CASSFRASAPLHF,TRBV27,once,TRBJ1-6,NA
TGTGCCAGCAGTTCCAAATGGGGAGGGGTCAATCAGCCCCAGCATTTT,CASSSKWGGVNQPQHF,TRBV28,NA,TRBJ1-5,NA
TGTGCCAGCAGTTCCCCTGTTGGAGGGTCCGTCCCTGGGGCCAACGTCCTGACTTTC,CASSSPVGGSVPGANVLTF,TRBV28,NA,TRBJ2-6,NA
TGTGCCAGCAGTTTATTGGCTAGCGGGTACTACGAGCAGTACTTC,CASSLLASGYYEQYF,TRBV28,NA,TRBJ2-7,TRBD2
TGCGCCAGCAGCCTACAGGGTAACACTGAAGCTTTCTTT,CASSLQGNTEAFF,TRBV5-1,NA,TRBJ1-1,NA
TGTGCCAGCAGCCCGGGACAGGGCTATAATTCACCCCTCCACTTT,CASSPGQGYNSPLHF,TRBV5-4,NA,TRBJ1-6,TRBD1
TGTGCCAGCAGCTTCCGACAGGTAAGGCCCTACGAGCAGTACTTC,CASSFRQVRPYEQYF,TRBV7-3,NA,TRBJ2-7,NA
TGTGCCAGCAGCCCAGATAGGACTAGCCGCACAGATACGCAGTATTTT,CASSPDRTSRTDTQYF,TRBV7-9,NA,TRBJ2-3,TRBD2
TGTGCCAGCAGCTCTCTGGGACTAGCGGACAATGAGCAGTTCTTC,CASSSLGLADNEQFF,TRBV11-3,NA,TRBJ2-1,TRBD2
TGTGCTAGCAGCTTAGGGACAGGGGCCCTCAACGACGAGCAGTACTTC,CASSLGTGALNDEQYF,TRBV7-7,NA,TRBJ2-7,TRBD1
TGTGCCAGCAGCCCCCTGGGGGGGGGCAAGGCTTTCTTT,CASSPLGGGKAFF,TRBV3-1/TRBV3-2,few,TRBJ1-1,NA
TGCGCCAGCAGCCCCGACACGGCGGGGGGCATTCAGTACTTC,CASSPDTAGGIQYF,TRBV5-1,NA,TRBJ2-4,TRBD2
TGTGCCAGCTCGTGGACTAGCGACTCCTACAATGAGCAGTTCTTC,CASSWTSDSYNEQFF,TRBV18,NA,TRBJ2-1,TRBD2
TGTGCCAGCAGTTTTGCAGGGGCTGGATGGCCCCAGCATTTT,CASSFAGAGWPQHF,TRBV28,NA,TRBJ1-5,NA
TGTGCCAGCAGCTCGAATCCGGGTATGGATTCTGGGCAGTTCTTC,CASSSNPGMDSGQFF,TRBV11-2,NA,TRBJ2-1,NA
TGCGCCAGCAGTGTAGGTCGGCAGGGAAGGACCAACGTCCTGACTTTC,CASSVGRQGRTNVLTF,TRBV10-1,NA,TRBJ2-6,NA
TGTGCCAGCAGCGTAGGGGCCGGGAGGCCAGATACGCAGTATTTT,CASSVGAGRPDTQYF,TRBV9,NA,TRBJ2-3,TRBD2
TGTGCCAGCCTATCGACAGGCGTCTATGGCTACACCTTC,CASLSTGVYGYTF,TRBV28,NA,TRBJ1-2,NA
TGTGCCAGCAGCTATCAGCCGGGACTAGGGGGAGAGACCCAGTACTTC,CASSYQPGLGGETQYF,TRBV7-3,NA,TRBJ2-5,TRBD2
TGCGCCAGCAGCTTGGCCGACAGGGGCCGGAATGAAAAACTGTTTTTT,CASSLADRGRNEKLFF,TRBV5-1,NA,TRBJ1-4,TRBD1
TGTGCCAGCAGAGCGGGGGGGCGGACAGATACGCAGTATTTT,CASRAGGRTDTQYF,TRBV7-9,NA,TRBJ2-3,TRBD2
TGTGCCGTAAATAACAGGGGGCCGGGAAACACCATATATTTT,CAVNNRGPGNTIYF,TRBV6-4,NA,TRBJ1-3,TRBD1
TGTGCCACCAGTGCCGGGACAGGCGACACCGGGGAGCTGTTTTTT,CATSAGTGDTGELFF,TRBV24-1,few,TRBJ2-2,TRBD1
TGTGCCAGCAGTTTATTGGCCCCCCCGGTCGGGTTGGGTGAAAAACTGTTTTTT,CASSLLAPPVGLGEKLFF,TRBV27,NA,TRBJ1-4,NA
TGCAGCGTTACGAACAGGGGGGCTAATGAAAAACTGTTTTTT,CSVTNRGANEKLFF,TRBV29-1,NA,TRBJ1-4,TRBD1
TGTGCCAGCAGCCAGAGGGACAGGGGTAGCTATGGCTACACCTTC,CASSQRDRGSYGYTF,TRBV21-1,NA,TRBJ1-2,NA
TGCGCCAGCAGCTGGACCCAAAGGAGCGGGAGCTCGAATACGCAGTATTTT,CASSWTQRSGSSNTQYF,TRBV5-1,NA,TRBJ2-3,TRBD2
TGTGCCAGCAGGCCCCTGGCAGGTGTCGTTTCACCCCTCCACTTT,CASRPLAGVVSPLHF,TRBV2,few,TRBJ1-6,NA
TGTGCCAGCGCTAGCTCCTCTAATCAGCCCCAGCATTTT,CASASSSNQPQHF,TRBV28,NA,TRBJ1-5,NA